This is a list of T cell receptor beta chains from one sample in a study of T cell repertoires in cytomegalovirus infection. TCRdb reanalysed the reads using MiXCR and keeps one entry per CDR3 protein. The sample includes 310,000 or so distinct CDR3 sequences, roughly 15% of them seen just once. Sequencing was done on a sample of PBMCs. These receptors all stem from a human donor in good health (CMV status not recorded). Some clones in this sample may be carry-over from other donors' samples. Both conserved end residues are trimmed from each CDR3. The D gene is left open where the match is weak.

len,d_gene,v_gene,j_gene,CDR3aa
11,-,TRBV3-1,TRBJ2-1,ASSHRGADEQF
14,-,TRBV7-2,TRBJ1-1,ASSTRHQWENTEAF
12,-,TRBV20-1,TRBJ1-6,SARVGPLNSPLH
9,-,TRBV25-1,TRBJ1-1,ASSDLITAF
10,-,TRBV5-4,TRBJ2-5,ASSLREGTQY
13,TRBD1,TRBV15,TRBJ2-7,ATSSQTGVGYEQY
12,-,TRBV18,TRBJ2-3,ASSTDLGADTQY
13,-,TRBV5-1,TRBJ2-7,ASSWTGAFGYEQY
12,-,TRBV5-4,TRBJ1-6,ASSLWGPNSPLH
13,-,TRBV12-3/TRBV12-4,TRBJ1-5,ASSPREGIGQPQH
10,-,TRBV29-1,TRBJ1-5,SVGGGNQPQH
16,TRBD2,TRBV7-8,TRBJ2-2,ASSLEASGGPNTGELF
13,-,TRBV18,TRBJ1-5,ASSPMTGENQPQH
13,TRBD1,TRBV4-1,TRBJ2-5,ASSQEGTVQETQY
12,-,TRBV20-1,TRBJ2-7,SARDQGGIYEQY
15,-,TRBV4-3,TRBJ1-1,ASSQERTDTLNTEAF
13,-,TRBV7-9,TRBJ2-1,ASSSRTKLNNEQF
13,TRBD1,TRBV5-4,TRBJ2-1,ASTPGQGIYNEQF
15,TRBD2,TRBV7-2,TRBJ2-1,ASSQPGLADIYNEQF
13,-,TRBV7-8,TRBJ2-2,ASSLPGDYTGELF
14,-,TRBV20-1,TRBJ1-5,SATPAGGSSNQPQH
15,TRBD2,TRBV7-9,TRBJ2-2,ASSLDLLAGLTGELF
14,TRBD2,TRBV28,TRBJ2-5,ASSSQRELFQETQY
12,-,TRBV10-3,TRBJ1-1,AIRTLTGNTEAF
11,TRBD1,TRBV11-2,TRBJ1-1,ASSIGTAEGAF
12,TRBD1,TRBV20-1,TRBJ1-1,SARTGGTNTEAF
13,-,TRBV7-2,TRBJ2-5,ASSGLGGTWETQY
14,-,TRBV24-1,TRBJ1-1,ATSVKGWTANTEAF
13,TRBD1,TRBV7-9,TRBJ2-7,ASSEDRGRIYEQY
12,-,TRBV5-8,TRBJ2-5,ASGTARLQETQY
12,-,TRBV2,TRBJ1-2,ASSEGRLNYGYT
10,-,TRBV7-3,TRBJ2-3,ASSEMGDTQY
15,-,TRBV5-3,TRBJ2-7,ARSLRQMTGTPYEQY
13,-,TRBV4-1,TRBJ2-5,ASSQAGLPRETQY
10,-,TRBV28,TRBJ2-2,ASGKYTGELF
12,-,TRBV10-3,TRBJ2-7,AISASRYPTEQY
14,-,TRBV12-3/TRBV12-4,TRBJ2-2,ATKSGSLGNTGELF
11,TRBD1,TRBV19,TRBJ2-1,ASSPGTGGKEF
12,TRBD1,TRBV12-3/TRBV12-4,TRBJ1-2,ASSWTGGGSHYT
15,TRBD2,TRBV28,TRBJ2-1,ASSLILAGGPRAGQF
10,-,TRBV4-1,TRBJ1-4,ASSQGGEKLF
13,TRBD1,TRBV10-3,TRBJ1-1,AISDLGRGVTEAF
14,TRBD2,TRBV7-9,TRBJ2-2,ASSFFSGANTGELF
12,-,TRBV20-1,TRBJ1-5,SARDHLSNQPQH
14,-,TRBV6-5,TRBJ2-3,ASSYSGSPSTDTQY